This T cell receptor beta chain is drawn from a study of cytomegalovirus exposure and HLA in healthy donors. General study results and limits: Reports showed the classifier diagnosing cytomegalovirus status with high specificity and sensitivity. Cytomegalovirus-associated TCR beta chains were listed, numbering over 150.

The table came from immunoSEQ multiplex PCR; TCRdb's copy has only in-frame clones and leaves some out. The sample lists more than 95,000 clones; 86% were seen once. V trimming: 6 bases; J trimming: 5 bases; junction bases outside the gene matches: 8. The CDR3 contains 14 residues. Germline-derived CDR1 and CDR2 are SNHLY and FYNNEI. The donors were part of the validation cohort, which consisted of about 130 subjects and was separate from the first cohort of 600 to 850 subjects. The sample holds a few counts of this clone. Its antigen remains unidentified. This chain links TRBV2 with TRBJ2-7, with TRBD1 identical over 9 bases. Sequencing was done on a sample of PBMCs. This clonotype was obtained from a man in his late teens or twenties in good health and CMV-seronegative. The CDR3 sequence is CASSQQGARDEQYF. Here the CDR3 DNA reads TGTGCCAGCAGCCAACAGGGGGCCAGGGACGAGCAGTACTTC.